The clone carrying this TCR beta chain has more than one count but fewer than ten. The antigen remains undetermined. The data are from a study of beta chain features in type 1 diabetes. Overall study: Healthy donors and patients showed comparable age, gender and cell yields.

Since all of the isolated RNA was reverse transcribed, expressed TCRB transcripts were what got sequenced. Assay used: immunoSEQ multiplex PCR; TCRdb lists only in-frame clones, some missing. The sample lists some 47,000 clones; approximately 43% were seen once. Study observations and caveats: The naive, central memory and Treg TCRB repertoires showed an apparent similarity that was greater among patients than among healthy donors. TCRB CDR3 length was moderately but significantly reduced in all four CD4+ subsets of Type 1 diabetes patients. A pattern of fewer insertions and more deletions at VDJ junctions was seen in type 1 diabetes patients.

The sample consisted of stem cell memory CD4+ T cells from blood. The receptor's source is a man aged 25 to 45 with type 1 diabetes.

In DNA, the CDR3 is TGTGCCAGCAGTTTTTTAGCGGGAGGCTACGAGCAGTACTTC. Translation gives CASSFLAGGYEQYF. V is TRBV27 and J is TRBJ2-7, with 10 bases matching TRBD2. Germline CDR1 reads MNHEY; CDR2 reads SMNVEV (reference sequence). This CDR3 is 14 amino acids long. V was pared by 3 bases and J by 3 bases, with 2 bases of the junction left unmatched.